Below are 4 T cell receptor beta chains sequenced from a single sample in a study of CD8 T cells in Susac syndrome. Random hexamers were used to reverse transcribe the RNA input (about 0.5 to 1 ug). One entry per CDR3 protein results from TCRdb running MiXCR on the immunoSEQ multiplex PCR reads. The sample has under 200,000 distinct CDR3 sequences, 90% to 95% seen once. Sequencing was performed on CD4+ T cells from PBMCs. These receptors originate from a human donor in good health.

The chain joins TRBV20-1 to TRBJ1-5, with 7 bases fitting TRBD1. Germline assignment: CDR1 DFQATT and CDR2 SNEGSKA (reference sequence). CDR3 size: 13 residues. V dropped 2 bases and J dropped 6; count of bases not matched to a gene: 4. CDR3 sequence: CSARTGAVQPQHF. CDR3 nucleotides: TGCAGTGCTAGAACAGGGGCCGTTCAGCCCCAGCATTTT.

This rearrangement joins TRBV28 to TRBJ2-7, with TRBD2 as a possible D gene (5 bases). Trimming stripped 3 bases from V and 4 bases from J, with 13 bases between. In germline, CDR1 is MDHEN, CDR2 SYDVKM. This CDR3 has 14 amino acids. This CDR3 reads CASSLLGEKYEQYF. CDR3 DNA: TGTGCCAGCAGTTTGCTGGGAGAAAAATACGAGCAGTACTTC.

This rearrangement joins TRBV3-1 to TRBJ2-2; D ambiguous. The CDR3 covers 14 residues. Looked up from germline, CDR1 is LGHDT and CDR2 is YNNKEL (reference sequence). V was pared by 1 base and J by 5 bases, with 8 bases between. CDR3 region: CASSQGEGTGELFF. The CDR3 region has the DNA TGTGCCAGCAGCCAAGGGGAAGGGACCGGGGAGCTGTTTTTT.

The CDR3 loop reads CASSYSARTNEKLFF. As DNA, the CDR3 is TGTGCCAGCAGTTACTCGGCGCGGACTAATGAAAAACTGTTTTTT. This chain links TRBV6-5 with TRBJ1-4; unclear D gene. Germline CDR1 reads MNHEY; CDR2 reads SVGAGI. The CDR3 extends over 15 amino acids. With 0 bases removed from V and 2 bases from J, the gap between germline ends came to 7 bases.